One sample yielded the 19 T cell receptor beta chains listed below, sequenced in a study of T cell responses to AZD1222 COVID-19 vaccine. This table comes from immunoSEQ multiplex PCR, and its TCRdb copy is limited to in-frame clones, with some not included. In the table there are approximately 200,000 clones, approximately 93% of which are singletons. The sequenced sample was peripheral blood, obtained 28 days after the second AZD1222 dose. The receptors stem from an adult who received the AZD1222 COVID-19 vaccine.

This sequence joins TRBV6-5 and TRBJ1-2, with D maybe TRBD1 (5 bases). The ends were cut back, 0 bases at V and 8 bases at J, with 13 bases in the middle. The CDR3 is made up of 14 amino acids. CDR1 is MNHEY, CDR2 SVGAGI, per germline. The CDR3 DNA reads as TGTGCCAGCAGTTACTCTTTCGGGACTGGAGGCTACACCTTC. It codes for CASSYSFGTGGYTF.

Only one count was recorded for this clone. As DNA, the CDR3 is TGCGCCAGCAGCCAAGATCGGCCACCTCCCTTAGATACGCAGTATTTT. Protein sequence: CASSQDRPPPLDTQYF. The chain is built from TRBV4-1 and TRBJ2-3; D ambiguous. Germline CDR1 and CDR2: MGHRA and YSYEKL. Trimming left V 0 bases short and J 5 bases short, with 15 bases between. The CDR3 has 16 amino acids.

The rearrangement joins TRBV3-1 (or the pseudogene TRBV3-2) to TRBJ2-1, with D possibly matching TRBD1 (6 bases). V lost 5 bases and J lost 5, with 13 bases in between. Germline CDR1 and CDR2: LGHDT and YNNKEL (reference sequence). The CDR3 spans 14 residues. The CDR3 reads CASSFLGDNNEQFF. The CDR3 DNA is TGTGCCAGCAGCTTCCTCGGGGACAACAATGAGCAGTTCTTC.

The chain couples TRBV2 to TRBJ2-2, with D possibly called TRBD1 or TRBD2 (5 bases each). CDR3 size: 12 residues. The germline gives CDR1 SNHLY, CDR2 FYNNEI. V was cut by 11 bases and J by 6 bases, with 13 bases left in between. The CDR3 DNA reads as TGTGCCGCCACCCAGGGAGCCGGGGAGCTGTTTTTT. This encodes CAATQGAGELFF.

This chain uses TRBV28 with TRBJ2-7, with 7 bases matching TRBD1. V was pared by 1 base and J by 5 bases, with 8 bases of the junction left unmatched. Looked up from germline, CDR1 is MDHEN and CDR2 is SYDVKM. The CDR3 spans 15 residues. The CDR3 DNA reads TGTGCCAGCAGTTTATCGCCAGGGGGTAAGGACGAGCAGTACTTC. Encoded protein: CASSLSPGGKDEQYF.

This rearrangement joins TRBV6-5 to TRBJ2-3; 8 nucleotides agree with TRBD2. Germline V lookup: CDR1 MNHEY, CDR2 SVGAGI. The CDR3 runs to 15 residues. The V and J ends lost 6 bases and 6 bases, in that order; junction bases with no gene match: 11. CDR3 amino acids: CASRLTAGAGDTQYF. For the CDR3, the DNA is TGTGCCAGCAGACTCACAGCGGGGGCAGGGGATACGCAGTATTTT.

The rearrangement links TRBV6-5 to TRBJ1-4; maybe TRBD1 (5 bases). CDR3 size: 15 residues. The V gene lost 5 bases and the J gene lost 6 bases, with 16 bases spanning the gap. CDR1 is MNHEY, CDR2 SVGAGI, per germline. As DNA, the CDR3 is TGTGCCAGCAGTAACCAGGACACCAGTTATGAAAAACTGTTTTTT. This sequence encodes CASSNQDTSYEKLFF.

The chain has TRBV7-2 and TRBJ1-1; no reliable D call. CDR1 is SGHTA and CDR2 is FQGNSA in the germline V gene. Trimming took 0 bases from V and 1 from J, leaving 9 bases between them. The CDR3 totals 15 residues. The CDR3 DNA reads TGTGCCAGCAGCTTAGCTTTTTCCGCGAACACTGAAGCTTTCTTT. It translates to CASSLAFSANTEAFF.

The J gene is TRBJ1-6, the V gene TRBV9; no clear D gene. Trimming left V 3 bases short and J 8 bases short, with 15 bases between. The CDR3 extends over 15 amino acids. Germline lookup yields CDR1 SGDLS and CDR2 YYNGEE. The CDR3 DNA follows: TGTGCCAGCAGCGCCTTCGACACGCCGGATTCACCCCTCCACTTT. It encodes CASSAFDTPDSPLHF.

The J gene is TRBJ2-2, the V gene TRBV4-1; 7 nucleotides match TRBD2. V lost 0 bases to trimming and J lost 3 bases; unmatched junction nucleotides: 4. The CDR3 sequence is 16 residues long. Germline CDR1 MGHRA, CDR2 YSYEKL. In DNA, the CDR3 is TGCGCCAGCAGCCAAGACAGGGACTATGACACCGGGGAGCTGTTTTTT. Its translation is CASSQDRDYDTGELFF.

Comments on this clone: Other nucleotide sequences in the sample specify the same CDR3. The chain combines TRBV13 with TRBJ1-1; D is possibly TRBD1 (5 bases). The CDR3 has 15 residues. Per the germline V gene, CDR1 is PRHDT and CDR2 is FYEKMQ (reference sequence). The V and J ends lost 5 bases and 1 base respectively, with 14 bases between them. The CDR3 is CASSLPRQGNTEAFF. CDR3 DNA: TGTGCCAGCAGCCTCCCTCGGCAGGGGAACACTGAAGCTTTCTTT.

The chain recombines TRBV2 with TRBJ1-6; no firm D call. The CDR3 covers 12 residues. V was clipped by 4 bases and J by 9 bases, with 7 bases between them. Germline assignment: CDR1 SNHLY and CDR2 FYNNEI. Here the CDR3 reads CASSAGSSPLHF. The CDR3 nucleotides are TGTGCCAGCAGTGCTGGTAGTTCACCCCTCCACTTT.

The chain employs TRBV30 and TRBJ2-7; D is perhaps TRBD1 (7 bases). The CDR3 runs 15 residues. The germline V gene encodes CDR1 GTSNPN and CDR2 SVGIG (reference sequence). Deletions cut 2 bases from V and 2 bases from J, with 16 bases between. The CDR3: CAWSRYAGQPYEQYF. CDR3 nucleotides: TGTGCCTGGAGTAGGTACGCGGGACAGCCCTACGAGCAGTACTTC.

V gene TRBV30 combines with J gene TRBJ1-1; no clear D gene. The CDR3 loop spans 12 amino acids. Germline CDR1 and CDR2: GTSNPN and SVGIG (reference sequence). The germline V and J ends were trimmed by 0 bases and 6 bases, with 8 bases remaining between them. This CDR3 is CAWSVRASEAFF. CDR3 DNA sequence: TGTGCCTGGAGTGTACGGGCGTCTGAAGCTTTCTTT.

The chain is built from TRBV27 and TRBJ1-2; TRBD1 agrees at 8 bases. Germline CDR1 MNHEY, CDR2 SMNVEV (reference sequence). This CDR3 has 13 residues. V shed 2 bases, J shed 4 bases, and the junction held 0 bases outside the gene matches. The CDR3 loop is CASSLDRGYGYTF. Written as DNA, the CDR3 is TGTGCCAGCAGTTTAGACAGGGGCTATGGCTACACCTTC.

V usage is TRBV6-2 or TRBV6-3 and J usage is TRBJ1-4; possibly TRBD1 for D (5 bases). The CDR3 contains 15 residues. The V gene's germline CDR1 is MNHEY and CDR2 SVGEGT. V gave up 5 bases and J gave up 4 bases, with 14 bases separating them. The CDR3 here is CASSQRSRGNEKLFF. In nucleotides, the CDR3 is TGTGCCAGCAGTCAACGGTCGAGGGGTAATGAAAAACTGTTTTTT.

J is TRBJ2-4 and V is TRBV12-3 or TRBV12-4; 9 bases match TRBD1. J lost 5 bases, V lost 6 bases, and 2 bases had no gene match. The CDR3 extends over 13 amino acids. DNA of the CDR3: TGTGCCAGCAGCAGGACAGGGGAAAACATTCAGTACTTC. As protein: CASSRTGENIQYF.

This chain connects TRBV30 to TRBJ2-7, with D possibly being TRBD2 (5 bases). This CDR3 region has 15 residues. Per germline, CDR1 GTSNPN and CDR2 SVGIG (reference sequence). Trimming took off 5 bases at V and 3 bases at J, with 20 bases between the two ends. The CDR3 spells CAWGPMRAAGYEQYF. The CDR3 nucleotides read TGTGCCTGGGGGCCCATGAGGGCCGCCGGCTACGAGCAGTACTTC. Full variable domain (missing parts from reference TRBV30 and TRBJ2-7): SQTIHQWPATLVQPVGSPLSLECTVEGTSNPNLYWYRQAAGRGLQLLFYSVGIGQISSEVPQNLSASRPQDRQFILSSKKLLLSDSGFYLCAWGPMRAAGYEQYFGPGTRLTVT.

The J gene is TRBJ1-6, the V gene TRBV7-2, with no clear D. Trimming took off 3 bases at V and 2 bases at J, with 8 bases between the two ends. The CDR3 covers 15 residues. Per the germline V gene, CDR1 is SGHTA and CDR2 is FQGNSA. The CDR3, as DNA: TGTGCCAGCAGCTTTGGGGAGGCCTATAATTCACCCCTCCACTTT. Protein: CASSFGEAYNSPLHF.